This entry describes one T cell receptor beta chain. This clone's antigen is unknown. Counted from cysteine to phenylalanine, this CDR3 has 16 amino acids. Only the protein is on record. In the germline V gene, CDR1 corresponds to LGHNA and CDR2 to YNFKEQ. The data were obtained in a study of monozygotic twins with inflammatory bowel disease (dated by TCRdb to between 2018 and 2020). Describing the broader study: The full study comprised 28 monozygotic twin pairs: nine German pairs (four IBD-concordant, five IBD-discordant) and 19 IBD-discordant Danish pairs. Disease-associated traits were sought mainly through comparisons between IBD patients and their genetically identical healthy co-twins within discordant pairs. Each individual had, on average, about 151 000 unique TCRalpha sequences and 181 000 unique TCRbeta sequences available for analysis.

A roughly 2.5 ml peripheral blood sample was drawn into PAXgene tubes per donor and stored at -80°C. Without any T cell sorting, total RNA was extracted from whole blood using the PAXgene blood miRNA kit on an automated QIAcube. Peripheral blood from monozygotic twin pairs concordant or discordant for inflammatory bowel disease was subjected to deep TCRalpha and TCRbeta repertoire profiling with unique molecular barcoding. Smoking habits were recorded for all twin pairs, and each individual was classified as a current, former or never smoker. Library preparation was by 5' RACE. Each TCR library was prepared from around 3.5 ug of total RNA. cDNA was synthesized with SMARTScribe reverse transcriptase in eight separate reactions per sample. During cDNA synthesis, template switching introduced unique molecular identifiers that contained a 6-nucleotide sample barcode. Amplification of TCRalpha and TCRbeta cDNA involved two nested PCRs of around 15 and 9 cycles, and each PCR was followed by bead purification. Before amplification, the cDNA was both treated with uracil DNA-glycosylase and purified with the QIAquick PCR purification kit. The second PCR added Illumina TruSeq-compatible adapters along with sample-specific barcodes. Library quality and concentration were assessed using TapeStation and Qubit, and about 5 ng of each library was pooled. The pooled libraries were sequenced with 2 x 100 bp reads and custom sequencing primers on an Illumina HiSeq2500 single-index Rapid Run. Per the source publication's procedure: MiGEC version 1.2.6 was used for UMI-based consensus assembly to correct PCR and sequencing errors. V(D)J alignment, clonotype assembly and CDR3 extraction were performed with MiXCR version 2.1.1. To normalise gene usage, clonotype sharing and MAIT/NKT TCR abundance, the analysis used the top 1000, 10 000 and 20 000 clonotypes per sample. Diversity was computed as the inverse Simpson index with the vegan R package after downsampling to 27 000 UMIs. Paired Mann-Whitney U tests were applied to discordant twin pairs, with Benjamini-Hochberg correction for multiple testing. TCRdb reprocessed the reads and assigns one entry to each CDR3 protein sequence, leaving out DNA. The V and J calls follow TCRdb's processing rather than the paper's. This sample's clone table shows 88,000 or so distinct CDR3 sequences. The ten largest clones take up 7.4% of the sample.

On the study overall, not on this receptor specifically: The results gave no support for a single strong signal or clonotype linked to IBD. Compared with healthy twins, IBD patients shared fewer clonotypes with other individuals, and the difference was most pronounced in patients with signs of disease activity. Background noise and inter-individual variability may have been introduced into the repertoires by the differing immunosuppressive treatments among patients. The analysis was unable to tell different T cell subtypes apart. Measured by the inverse Simpson index, TCRbeta repertoire diversity was lower in IBD patients than in their healthy co-twins. No difference in repertoire similarity was observed between concordant and discordant twins, possibly owing to limited statistical power.

Sequencing was done on a sample of blood. The chain employs TRBV4-2 and TRBJ1-2; lacking DNA, the TRBD1 call made by TCRdb goes unchecked. This sequence was found in a human donor with ulcerative colitis or Crohn's disease, or a healthy co-twin of an affected twin (not recorded which). The CDR3 corresponds to CASSQDLQGAGYGYTF.